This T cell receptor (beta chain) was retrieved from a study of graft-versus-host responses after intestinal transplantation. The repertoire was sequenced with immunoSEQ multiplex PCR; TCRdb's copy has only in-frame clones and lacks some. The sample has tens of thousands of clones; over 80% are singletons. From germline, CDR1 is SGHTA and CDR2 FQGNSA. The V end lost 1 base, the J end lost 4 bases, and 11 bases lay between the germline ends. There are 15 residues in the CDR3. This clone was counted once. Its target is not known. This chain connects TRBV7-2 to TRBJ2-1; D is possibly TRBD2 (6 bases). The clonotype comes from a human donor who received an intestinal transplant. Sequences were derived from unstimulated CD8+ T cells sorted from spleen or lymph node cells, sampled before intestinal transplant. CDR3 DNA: TGTGCCAGCAGCTTAGGACGGGAGAGGTACAATGAGCAGTTCTTC. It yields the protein CASSLGRERYNEQFF.